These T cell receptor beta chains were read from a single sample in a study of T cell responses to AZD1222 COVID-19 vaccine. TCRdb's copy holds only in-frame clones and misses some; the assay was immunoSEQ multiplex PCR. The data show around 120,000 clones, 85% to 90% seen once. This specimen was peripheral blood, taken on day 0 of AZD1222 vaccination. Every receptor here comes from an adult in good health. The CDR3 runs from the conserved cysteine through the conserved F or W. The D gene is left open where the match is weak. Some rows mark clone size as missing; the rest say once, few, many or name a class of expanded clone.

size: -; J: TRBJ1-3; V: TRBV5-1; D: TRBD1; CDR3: CASSADREGNTIYF; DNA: TGCGCCAGCAGCGCGGACAGGGAGGGAAACACCATATATTTT
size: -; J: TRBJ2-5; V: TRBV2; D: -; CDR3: CASKTGTLIKTQYF; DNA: TGTGCCAGCAAGACAGGGACTCTCATCAAGACCCAGTACTTC
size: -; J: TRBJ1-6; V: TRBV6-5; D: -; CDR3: CASSWQSSPLHF; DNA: TGTGCCAGCAGTTGGCAATCTTCACCCCTCCACTTT
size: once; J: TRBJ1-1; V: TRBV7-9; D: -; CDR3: CASSSTGRNTEAFF; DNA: TGTGCCAGCAGCTCCACAGGAAGGAACACTGAAGCTTTCTTT
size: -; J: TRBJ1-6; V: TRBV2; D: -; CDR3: CASSENIQWGSSYNSPLHF; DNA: TGTGCCAGCAGTGAAAACATACAATGGGGTAGCTCCTATAATTCACCCCTCCACTTT
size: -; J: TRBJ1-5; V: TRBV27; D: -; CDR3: CASSLRGLGQPQHF; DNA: TGTGCCAGCAGTTTACGGGGGCTGGGACAGCCCCAGCATTTT
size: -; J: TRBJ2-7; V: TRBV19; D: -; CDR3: CASSATHFRGNYEQYF; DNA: TGTGCCAGTAGTGCCACCCATTTTAGGGGAAACTACGAGCAGTACTTC
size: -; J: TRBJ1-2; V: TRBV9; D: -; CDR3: CASSVQPSTSGYGYTF; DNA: TGTGCCAGCAGCGTCCAACCCTCGACATCCGGCTATGGCTACACCTTC
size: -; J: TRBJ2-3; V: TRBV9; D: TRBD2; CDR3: CASSGRRGITDTQYF; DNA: TGTGCCAGCAGCGGAAGGCGGGGGATCACAGATACGCAGTATTTT
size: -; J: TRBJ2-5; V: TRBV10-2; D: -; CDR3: CASSVWGGAGETQYF; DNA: TGCGCCAGCAGTGTTTGGGGGGGGGCTGGGGAGACCCAGTACTTC
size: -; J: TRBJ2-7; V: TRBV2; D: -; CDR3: CASRGEQGLWNEQYF; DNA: TGTGCCAGCAGGGGCGAACAGGGCCTTTGGAACGAGCAGTACTTC
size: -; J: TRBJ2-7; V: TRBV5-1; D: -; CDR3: CASSIRSEQYF; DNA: TGCGCCAGCAGTATCAGGTCCGAGCAGTACTTC
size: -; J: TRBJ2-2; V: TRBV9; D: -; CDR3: CASSVAGPNTGELFF; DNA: TGTGCCAGCAGCGTGGCGGGGCCTAACACCGGGGAGCTGTTTTTT
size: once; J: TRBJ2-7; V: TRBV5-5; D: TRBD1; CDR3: CASSLGTGGSYEQYF; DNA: TGTGCCAGCAGCTTGGGGACAGGGGGTTCCTACGAGCAGTACTTC
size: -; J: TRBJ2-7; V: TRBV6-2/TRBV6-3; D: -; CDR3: CASSNGAREQYF; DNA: TGTGCCAGCAGCAACGGGGCTAGGGAGCAGTACTTC
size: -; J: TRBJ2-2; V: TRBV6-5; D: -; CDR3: CASSYVGAGELFF; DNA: TGTGCCAGCAGTTACGTCGGGGCCGGGGAGCTGTTTTTT
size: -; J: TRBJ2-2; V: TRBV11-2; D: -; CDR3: CASSPPLGIHTGELFF; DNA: TGTGCCAGCAGCCCTCCGTTAGGGATCCACACCGGGGAGCTGTTTTTT
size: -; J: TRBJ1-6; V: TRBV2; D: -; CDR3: CASSPGRFNSPLHF; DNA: TGTGCCAGCAGTCCAGGGAGGTTTAATTCACCCCTCCACTTT
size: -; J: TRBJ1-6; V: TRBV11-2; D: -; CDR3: CASSLGLWGMNSPLHF; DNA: TGTGCCAGCAGCTTAGGACTATGGGGCATGAATTCACCCCTCCACTTT
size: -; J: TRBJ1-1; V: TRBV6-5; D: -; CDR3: CASSFRTEAFF; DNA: TGTGCCAGCAGCTTTCGAACTGAAGCTTTCTTT
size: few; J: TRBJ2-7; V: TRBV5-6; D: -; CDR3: CASSLRTRAYEQYF; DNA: TGTGCCAGCAGCCTCCGGACCAGGGCCTACGAGCAGTACTTC
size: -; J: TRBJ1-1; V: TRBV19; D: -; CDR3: CASSIQGRAFF; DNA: TGTGCCAGTAGTATACAGGGAAGGGCTTTCTTT
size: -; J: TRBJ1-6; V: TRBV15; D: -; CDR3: CATSTVPRVISNSPLHF; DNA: TGTGCCACCAGCACGGTCCCCAGGGTTATAAGTAATTCACCCCTCCACTTT
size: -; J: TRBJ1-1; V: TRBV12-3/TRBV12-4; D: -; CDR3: CASSPGSNTEAFF; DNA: TGTGCCAGCAGCCCAGGGTCCAACACTGAAGCTTTCTTT
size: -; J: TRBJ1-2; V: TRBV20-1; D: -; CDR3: CSARTAVGYTF; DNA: TGCAGTGCTAGAACGGCGGTTGGCTACACCTTC
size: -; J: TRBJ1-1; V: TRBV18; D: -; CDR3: CASSPPSTEAFF; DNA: TGTGCCAGCTCACCACCCTCCACTGAAGCTTTCTTT
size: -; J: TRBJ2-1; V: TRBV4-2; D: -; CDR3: CASSQGGGADPTSRSYNEQFF; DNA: TGTGCCAGCAGCCAAGGAGGGGGTGCGGATCCTACTAGCCGGTCCTACAATGAGCAGTTCTTC
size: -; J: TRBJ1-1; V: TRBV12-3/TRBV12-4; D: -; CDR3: CASSLFGPEAFF; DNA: TGTGCCAGCAGTTTATTTGGGCCTGAAGCTTTCTTT
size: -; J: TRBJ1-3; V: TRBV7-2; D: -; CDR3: CATSGRNTIYF; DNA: TGTGCCACAAGTGGGAGAAACACCATATATTTT
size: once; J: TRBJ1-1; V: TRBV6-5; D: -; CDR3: CATLPRVGTATAFF; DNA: TGTGCCACCCTCCCGAGGGTTGGGACCGCGACGGCTTTCTTT
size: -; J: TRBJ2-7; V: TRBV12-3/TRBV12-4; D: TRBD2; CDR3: CASSWGGAYEQYF; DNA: TGTGCCAGCTCCTGGGGGGGAGCCTACGAGCAGTACTTC
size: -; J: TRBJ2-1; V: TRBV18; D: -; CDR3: CASSPGGGAGFF; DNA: TGTGCCAGCTCACCAGGAGGGGGCGCTGGGTTCTTC
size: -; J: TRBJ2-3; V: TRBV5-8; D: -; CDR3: CASSRDSQISTDTQYF; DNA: TGTGCCAGCAGCCGGGACTCTCAAATTAGCACAGATACGCAGTATTTT
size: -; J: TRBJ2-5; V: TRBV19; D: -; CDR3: CASSIGRTGFETQYF; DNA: TGTGCCAGTAGTATAGGTAGAACAGGGTTTGAGACCCAGTACTTC
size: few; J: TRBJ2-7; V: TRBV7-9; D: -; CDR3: CASSPSGGQGGREQYF; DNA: TGTGCCAGCAGCCCTAGCGGGGGACAGGGAGGTCGCGAGCAGTACTTC
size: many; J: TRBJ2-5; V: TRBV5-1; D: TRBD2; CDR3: CASSDTNRGGRETQYF; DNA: TGCGCCAGCAGCGATACTAATCGGGGGGGCCGGGAGACCCAGTACTTC
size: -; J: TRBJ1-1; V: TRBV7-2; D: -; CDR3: CASSPEAPGRHTEAFF; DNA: TGTGCCAGCAGTCCCGAGGCACCCGGGCGGCACACTGAAGCTTTCTTT
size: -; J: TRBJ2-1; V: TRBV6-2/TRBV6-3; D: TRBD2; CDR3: CASSLSGVTYNEQFF; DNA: TGTGCCAGCAGCCTTAGCGGGGTTACCTACAATGAGCAGTTCTTC
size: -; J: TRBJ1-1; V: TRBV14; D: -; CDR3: CASSQAYPSDTEAFF; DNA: TGTGCCAGCAGCCAAGCTTACCCGTCGGACACTGAAGCTTTCTTT
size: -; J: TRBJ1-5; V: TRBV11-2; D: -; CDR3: CASSLNSNQPQHF; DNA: TGTGCCAGCAGCTTGAACAGCAATCAGCCCCAGCATTTT
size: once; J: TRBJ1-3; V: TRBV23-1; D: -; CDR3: CASSRDGDSGNTIYF; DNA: TGCGCCAGCAGCCGGGACGGGGACTCTGGAAACACCATATATTTT
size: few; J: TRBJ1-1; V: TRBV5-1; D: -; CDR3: CASSGGLRQAEAFF; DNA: TGCGCCAGCAGCGGAGGGCTAAGACAGGCAGAAGCTTTCTTT
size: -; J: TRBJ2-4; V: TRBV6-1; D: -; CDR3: CASSEGGRVFGIQYF; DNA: TGTGCCAGCAGTGAAGGGGGGCGGGTTTTTGGCATTCAGTACTTC
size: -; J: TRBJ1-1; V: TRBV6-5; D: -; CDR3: CASSYEGRDTEAFF; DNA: TGTGCCAGCAGTTACGAGGGGCGGGACACTGAAGCTTTCTTT
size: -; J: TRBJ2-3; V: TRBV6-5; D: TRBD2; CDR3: CASSLNSGTTDTQYF; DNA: TGTGCCAGCAGTTTGAATAGCGGGACCACAGATACGCAGTATTTT
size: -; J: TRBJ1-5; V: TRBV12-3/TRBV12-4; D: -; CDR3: CASSALEVQPQHF; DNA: TGTGCCAGCAGCGCCCTCGAAGTACAGCCCCAGCATTTT
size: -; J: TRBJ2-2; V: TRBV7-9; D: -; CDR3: CASSLEHTGELFF; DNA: TGTGCCAGCAGCTTGGAACACACCGGGGAGCTGTTTTTT
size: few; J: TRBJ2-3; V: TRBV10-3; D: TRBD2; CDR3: CAISESGLAGSDTQYF; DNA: TGTGCCATCAGTGAGTCTGGACTAGCGGGGTCAGATACGCAGTATTTT
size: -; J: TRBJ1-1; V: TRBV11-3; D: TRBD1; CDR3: CASSAGGSYTEAFF; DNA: TGTGCCAGCAGCGCAGGGGGGAGTTACACTGAAGCTTTCTTT
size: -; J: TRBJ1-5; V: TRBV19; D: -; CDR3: CASLAGQGGSQPQHF; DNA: TGTGCCAGTTTAGCAGGGCAGGGAGGTAGTCAGCCCCAGCATTTT
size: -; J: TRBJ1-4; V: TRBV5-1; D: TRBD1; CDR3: CASSSTGGSEKLFF; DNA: TGCGCCAGCAGCTCGACAGGGGGTAGTGAAAAACTGTTTTTT
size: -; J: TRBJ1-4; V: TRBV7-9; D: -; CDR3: CASSFTGEKLFF; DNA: TGTGCCAGCAGCTTCACAGGCGAAAAACTGTTTTTT
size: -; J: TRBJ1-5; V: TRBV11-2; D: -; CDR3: CASSLGADVNQPQHF; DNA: TGTGCCAGCAGCTTAGGGGCGGACGTTAATCAGCCCCAGCATTTT
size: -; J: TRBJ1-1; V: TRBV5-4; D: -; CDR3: CASSLGRADTEAFF; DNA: TGTGCCAGCAGCTTGGGCAGGGCGGATACTGAAGCTTTCTTT
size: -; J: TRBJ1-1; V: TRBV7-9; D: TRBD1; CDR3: CASRRPGTGGAYTEAFF; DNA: TGTGCCAGCAGGCGTCCCGGGACAGGGGGCGCTTACACTGAAGCTTTCTTT
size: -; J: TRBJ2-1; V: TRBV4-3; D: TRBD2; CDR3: CASSQEDGGAYNEQFF; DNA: TGCGCCAGCAGCCAAGAAGACGGGGGGGCCTACAATGAGCAGTTCTTC